These 32 T cell receptor beta chains came from one sample sequenced in a study of immune heterogeneity within non-small cell lung tumors. Bulk tumor genomic DNA constituted the template, at 600 to 750 ng per sample. Biopsy collection occurred during surgery, with several far-apart biopsies per primary tumor. These patients got curative surgery after being newly diagnosed with untreated non-small cell lung cancer. Multiplex PCR employing 32 V and 13 J primers generated amplicons of the TCR beta CDR3. TCRdb independently ran MiXCR on the multiplex PCR reads; one entry per CDR3 protein. Of around 3,600 distinct CDR3 sequences listed, roughly 35% are singletons. Sample: lung tumor tissue. These receptors all come from a man aged 70-80 years with non-small cell lung cancer.

This clonotype was observed a handful of times. The rearrangement uses TRBV11-2 and TRBJ2-3; 11 bases line up with TRBD1. This CDR3 contains 15 residues. Per the germline V gene, CDR1 is SGHAT and CDR2 is FQNNGV. Trimming took 4 bases from V and 2 from J; bases not matched to a gene: 2. CDR3 sequence (DNA): TGTGCCAGCAGCTCGGGACAGGGGGACACAGATACGCAGTATTTT. Its protein product is CASSSGQGDTDTQYF.

J is TRBJ2-7 and V is TRBV19; TRBD1 aligns across 7 bases. The CDR3 covers 15 residues. CDR1 and CDR2 from the germline V gene are LNHDA and SQIVND (reference sequence). Trimming cost V 1 base and J 2 bases; bases outside gene matches: 5. The CDR3 loop reads CASSIGSGQPYEQYF. The CDR3 DNA follows: TGTGCCAGTAGTATAGGGTCGGGACAGCCCTACGAGCAGTACTTC.

The chain joins TRBV19 to TRBJ1-2, with a tentative D call TRBD1 (5 bases). V was trimmed by 8 bases and J by 7 bases, leaving 17 bases between them. CDR1 and CDR2 from the germline V gene are LNHDA and SQIVND (reference sequence). CDR3 length equals 13 residues. The CDR3 loop reads CASAPGGVAGYTF. The CDR3 DNA follows: TGTGCCAGTGCACCGGGGGGGGTGGCTGGCTACACCTTC.

The chain links TRBV30 to TRBJ1-4, with D uncertain. V dropped 4 bases and J dropped 4 bases, with 7 bases sitting between them. The CDR3 has 12 amino acids. Germline loops: CDR1 GTSNPN, CDR2 SVGIG (reference sequence). The DNA of the CDR3 is TGTGCCTGGACAGAGAGTAATGAAAAACTGTTTTTT. Protein sequence: CAWTESNEKLFF.

This clonotype was picked up a small number of times. V is TRBV6-1 and J is TRBJ1-2; 7 nucleotides line up with TRBD1. Unmatched junction bases numbered 9, after V lost 5 bases and J lost 9 bases. The CDR3 extends over 13 amino acids. Germline CDR1 reads MNHNS; CDR2 reads SASEGT. Here the CDR3 reads CASSYGQARSYTF. The CDR3 bases are TGTGCCAGCAGTTATGGACAGGCGAGGAGCTACACCTTC.

In the case of this clonotype: Since a much larger clone is just one base distant, this may be a read error. V is TRBV20-1 and J is TRBJ2-7; D ambiguous. The CDR3 contains 15 residues. Germline CDR1 DFQATT, CDR2 SNEGSKA (reference sequence). In nucleotides, the CDR3 is TGCAGTGCTAGAGAAGGGTCCAAGATGTCCTACAAGCAGTACTTC. Residues: CSAREGSKMSYKQYF.

The V gene is TRBV18, the J gene TRBJ2-7, with no clear D. The ends were cut back, 3 bases at V and 6 bases at J, with 15 bases in the middle. Germline CDR1 is KGHSH and CDR2 is LQKENI. This CDR3 is 14 amino acids long. CDR3 amino acids: CASSPLGLEVEQYF. In DNA, the CDR3 is TGTGCCAGCTCACCCCTGGGGTTAGAGGTCGAGCAGTACTTC.

This sequence joins TRBV28 and TRBJ2-1; TRBD2 aligns across 9 bases. Looked up from germline, CDR1 is MDHEN and CDR2 is SYDVKM. The CDR3 contains 16 residues. Trimming at V came to 3 bases and at J to 7 bases, leaving 10 bases not matched to a gene. The CDR3 sequence is CASSFTGTSIHNEQFF. The DNA of the CDR3 is TGTGCCAGCAGTTTTACCGGGACTAGCATTCATAATGAGCAGTTCTTC. The whole variable domain, filled in from reference TRBV28 and TRBJ2-1, reads DVKVTQSSRYLVKRTGEKVFLECVQDMDHENMFWYRQDPGLGLRLIYFSYDVKMKEKGDIPEGYSVSREKKERFSLILESASTNQTSMYLCASSFTGTSIHNEQFFGPGTRLTVL.

Only one count was recorded for this clonotype. J is TRBJ2-1 and V is TRBV12-3 or TRBV12-4, with 8 nucleotides matching TRBD1. V lost 3 bases, J lost 8 bases, and 12 bases stayed unmatched. This CDR3 has 16 amino acids. In nucleotides, the CDR3 is TGTGCCAGCAGTTTTCTCGTCTGGGACAGGTCTTATGAGCAGTTCTTC. Translating it yields CASSFLVWDRSYEQFF.

This clonotype was recorded a few times. The V gene is TRBV20-1, the J gene TRBJ1-4; 10 bases map to TRBD1. J was trimmed by 5 bases and V by 6 bases; bases with no gene match: 9. CDR1 and CDR2 (germline): DFQATT, SNEGSKA (reference sequence). The CDR3 has 15 residues. In DNA form, the CDR3 reads TGCAGTGCGACCGGGACAGGGGTTGTGAATGAAAAACTGTTTTTT. Its protein is CSATGTGVVNEKLFF.

This chain joins TRBV4-1 and TRBJ1-2; a possible D gene is TRBD1 (5 bases). Germline CDR1 and CDR2: MGHRA and YSYEKL. The CDR3 extends over 16 amino acids. V lost 3 bases and J lost 1, with 15 bases in between. The CDR3 coding sequence is TGCGCCAGCAGCCAGGCCAAGGGACTTTTTAACTATGGCTACACCTTC. Translation gives CASSQAKGLFNYGYTF.

The chain uses TRBV19 and TRBJ2-1; D uncertain. CDR3 length equals 12 residues. The V gene lost 4 bases and the J gene lost 8 bases, with 9 bases spanning the gap. Germline CDR1 is LNHDA and CDR2 is SQIVND (reference sequence). The CDR3 here is CASSTGFYEQFF. The CDR3 region has the DNA TGTGCCAGTAGTACCGGTTTCTATGAGCAGTTCTTC.

This clonotype was seen a handful of times. The rearrangement uses TRBV19 and TRBJ1-1; 8 bases fit TRBD1. The CDR3 consists of 14 residues. V shed 8 bases and J 4 bases; nucleotides not matched to a gene: 9. CDR1 and CDR2 from the germline V gene are LNHDA and SQIVND (reference sequence). For the CDR3, the DNA is TGTGCCAGTGTTAATCAGGGGGCCGGCACTGAAGCTTTCTTT. Its protein product is CASVNQGAGTEAFF.

The CDR3 protein is CASSLLAGVAYEQYF. The CDR3 coding sequence is TGTGCCAGCAGTTTACTAGCGGGGGTAGCCTACGAGCAGTACTTC. The V call is TRBV12-3 or TRBV12-4, the J call TRBJ2-7, with 10 bases matching TRBD2. This CDR3 spans 15 amino acids. V was pared by 2 bases and J by 2 bases, with 3 bases of the junction left unmatched.

This chain uses TRBV27 with TRBJ1-6, with 9 bases lining up with TRBD1. The CDR3 is made up of 16 amino acids. V was pared by 6 bases and J by 7 bases, with 10 bases of the junction left unmatched. Germline V gives CDR1 MNHEY, CDR2 SMNVEV (reference sequence). CDR3 residues: CASRHGTGFLNSPLHF. CDR3 in DNA: TGTGCCAGCAGACACGGGACAGGGTTTTTGAATTCACCCCTCCACTTT.

The chain recombines TRBV3-1 with TRBJ2-3, with 9 nucleotides matching TRBD1. V gave up 3 bases and J gave up 8 bases; unmatched junction bases: 0. Germline loops: CDR1 LGHDT, CDR2 YNNKEL (reference sequence). The CDR3 consists of 12 residues. The DNA of the CDR3 is TGTGCCAGCAGCCAGACAGGGGGTACGCAGTATTTT. Protein product: CASSQTGGTQYF.

This chain joins TRBV20-1 and TRBJ2-1; D is uncertain. Trimming pared 2 bases from V and 3 bases from J, leaving 11 bases between. There are 14 residues in the CDR3. Germline V gives CDR1 DFQATT, CDR2 SNEGSKA (reference sequence). CDR3 DNA: TGCAGTGCTAGAAATACAATTGGCTACAATGAGCAGTTCTTC. Its translation is CSARNTIGYNEQFF.

This clonotype was seen a few times. The rearrangement joins TRBV6-4 to TRBJ2-2; D tentatively fits TRBD1 or TRBD2 (5 bases each). The CDR3 length is 13 residues. Trimming took off 2 bases at V and 6 bases at J, with 7 bases between the two ends. The germline V gene encodes CDR1 MRHNA and CDR2 SNTAGT. The CDR3 DNA follows: TGTGCCAGCAGTGACGGGGACGCCGGGGAGCTGTTTTTT. This gives the protein CASSDGDAGELFF.

This clonotype turned up a few times. The V gene is TRBV6-1, the J gene TRBJ1-2; 9 nucleotides align to TRBD1. This CDR3 region has 15 residues. Per the germline V gene, CDR1 is MNHNS and CDR2 is SASEGT. Trimming at V came to 2 bases and at J to 6 bases, leaving 7 bases not matched to a gene. The CDR3 coding sequence is TGTGCCAGCAGTGAACGGACACAGGGGGCGAATGGCTACACCTTC. It translates to CASSERTQGANGYTF.

This clonotype has only a few counts. The V call is TRBV7-9, the J call TRBJ2-1; TRBD2 aligns across 12 bases. Germline trimming cut 8 bases from V and 4 bases from J; bases unmatched to any gene: 6. CDR1 SEHNR and CDR2 FQNEAQ come from the germline V gene (reference sequence). The CDR3 is made up of 15 amino acids. This CDR3 reads CASDRTSGMYNEQFF. DNA of the CDR3: TGTGCCAGCGATCGGACTAGCGGGATGTACAATGAGCAGTTCTTC.

V is TRBV20-1 and J is TRBJ2-3; TRBD2 agrees at 10 bases. Germline lookup yields CDR1 DFQATT and CDR2 SNEGSKA (reference sequence). The CDR3 consists of 14 residues. V lost 3 bases and J lost 4; bases outside the gene matches: 4. Here the CDR3 reads CSASSGRAPDTQYF. CDR3 nucleotides: TGCAGTGCTAGCAGCGGGAGGGCCCCAGATACGCAGTATTTT.

This clonotype has only a few counts. The V call is TRBV28, the J call TRBJ1-3; no firm D call. Germline assignment: CDR1 MDHEN and CDR2 SYDVKM. Trimming pared 8 bases from V and 4 bases from J, leaving 15 bases between. CDR3 length equals 14 residues. CDR3 region: CASFDPFGGNTIYF. CDR3 in DNA: TGTGCCAGCTTCGATCCTTTTGGAGGAAACACCATATATTTT.

The V and J genes are TRBV28 and TRBJ2-1; 9 nucleotides line up with TRBD2. The junction had 15 bases not matched to a gene; V was cut back by 5 bases and J by 7 bases. Germline loops: CDR1 MDHEN, CDR2 SYDVKM. The CDR3 sequence is 17 residues long. CDR3 DNA: TGTGCCAGCAGTACGACCTCAATAGCGGGAGCAAGAAATGAGCAGTTCTTC. Translation: CASSTTSIAGARNEQFF.

This sequence joins TRBV4-1 and TRBJ2-1; D assignment may be TRBD1 or TRBD2 (5 bases each). Germline CDR1 reads MGHRA; CDR2 reads YSYEKL. This CDR3 has 19 residues. Trimming took 0 bases from V and 5 from J, leaving 23 bases between them. CDR3 coding DNA: TGCGCCAGCAGCCAAGACCGCGTCCCCACAGGACTCCACAACAATGAGCAGTTCTTC. Translation gives CASSQDRVPTGLHNNEQFF.

The chain joins TRBV12-3 or TRBV12-4 to TRBJ1-1, with D perhaps TRBD1 (5 bases). The CDR3 sequence is 13 residues long. V was shortened by 4 bases and J by 2 bases, with 8 bases between the two germline ends. CDR3 coding DNA: TGTGCCAGCAGTTCGGGACCTAACACTGAAGCTTTCTTT. Translated, it gives CASSSGPNTEAFF.

This chain joins TRBV12-3 or TRBV12-4 and TRBJ2-7; D unresolved. This CDR3 region has 14 residues. V lost 1 base and J 0 bases, leaving 7 bases between the germline ends. The CDR3 coding sequence is TGTGCCAGCAGTTTAGGACGGGTCTCCTACGAGCAGTACTTC. Protein sequence: CASSLGRVSYEQYF.

J is TRBJ1-2 and V is TRBV28; maybe TRBD1 (5 bases). Germline assignment: CDR1 MDHEN and CDR2 SYDVKM. V lost 7 bases and J lost 4, with 13 bases in between. The CDR3 is 13 residues long. CDR3 sequence: CASTGTLSYGYTF. The DNA of the CDR3 is TGTGCCAGCACCGGGACCCTATCCTATGGCTACACCTTC.

This clonotype is medium-sized. The V and J genes are TRBV4-2 and TRBJ2-7; 7 positions match TRBD2. From germline, CDR1 is LGHNA and CDR2 YNFKEQ. This CDR3 has 15 amino acids. V lost 0 bases and J lost 2; bases outside the gene matches: 4. CDR3 protein: CASSQEAGVAYEQYF. CDR3 DNA sequence: TGTGCCAGCAGCCAAGAGGCGGGAGTGGCCTACGAGCAGTACTTC.

The sample holds a few counts of this clonotype. DNA for the CDR3: TGCAGTGCTAGGGGAGGTCCTAGCGGGAGGGCCCGGGACAATGAGCAGTTCTTC. It yields the protein CSARGGPSGRARDNEQFF. The genes are TRBV20-1 and TRBJ2-1; the match to TRBD2 covers 12 bases. The CDR3 contains 18 residues. The germline V gene encodes CDR1 DFQATT and CDR2 SNEGSKA (reference sequence). Losses at the gene ends were 3 bases for V and 5 bases for J; bases not matched to a gene: 14.

The chain has TRBV18 and TRBJ2-1, with 7 nucleotides matching TRBD2. The ends lost 3 bases at V and 7 bases at J; junction bases unmatched: 9. The CDR3 is 15 amino acids. CDR1 is KGHSH and CDR2 is LQKENI in the germline V gene. Here the CDR3 DNA reads TGTGCCAGCTCACCTGTCATGGGGGGGGAGAATGAGCAGTTCTTC. As protein: CASSPVMGGENEQFF.

This chain connects TRBV7-2 to TRBJ2-3, with 9 bases matching TRBD2. CDR1 SGHTA and CDR2 FQGNSA come from the germline V gene. The CDR3 sequence is 16 residues long. With V trimmed by 7 bases and J by 3 bases, 11 bases remained unmatched. The CDR3 nucleotides read TGTGCCAGCACCTCTCATAGCGGGAGTGGGACAGATACGCAGTATTTT. Encoded protein: CASTSHSGSGTDTQYF. Filled out from reference TRBV7-2 and TRBJ2-3, the complete variable domain reads GAGVSQSPSNKVTEKGKDVELRCDPISGHTALYWYRQSLGQGLEFLIYFQGNSAPDKSGLPSDRFSAERTGGSVSTLTIQRTQQEDSAVYLCASTSHSGSGTDTQYFGPGTRLTVL.

The chain is built from TRBV20-1 and TRBJ1-1; no reliable D call. Trimming pared 3 bases from V and 3 bases from J, leaving 2 bases between. CDR1 is DFQATT and CDR2 is SNEGSKA in the germline V gene (reference sequence). This CDR3 comprises 10 residues. CDR3 sequence (DNA): TGCAGTGCTAGGGACACTGAAGCTTTCTTT. This gives the protein CSARDTEAFF.